The entry that follows covers one T cell receptor beta chain sequence. As yet, its antigen is unknown. The sample belongs to a study of T cells expressing NK-cell markers. Study-wide context: CD3+CD56+NKG2C+, CD3+CD56+NKG2C- and CD3+CD56-NKG2C+ T cells, once sorted, supplied the TCR beta repertoires.

Study-wide results and caveats: The CD3+CD56-NKG2C+ fraction of several donors was likewise dominated by these clonotypes. Whether expanded NKG2C+ T cell clones were HCMV-specific remained unclear.

Germline CDR1 is MGHRA and CDR2 is YSYEKL. The CDR3 covers 15 residues. TCR beta libraries carry UMIs added by 5'RACE template switching. TCRdb re-called the 5' RACE reads and gives one entry per CDR3 protein, without DNA. The table for this sample gives about 460,000 distinct CDR3 sequences. The chain recombines TRBV4-1 with TRBJ1-2; TCRdb returns TRBD1, unconfirmable since there is no DNA. Sequenced input: blood T cells: a sorted CD56 or NKG2C T cell subset, CD4+ or CD8+ T cells, or bulk PBMC T cells (not recorded which). The TCR comes from a woman between 50 and 59 years old in good health. The CDR3: CASSQLDRGAYGYTF.